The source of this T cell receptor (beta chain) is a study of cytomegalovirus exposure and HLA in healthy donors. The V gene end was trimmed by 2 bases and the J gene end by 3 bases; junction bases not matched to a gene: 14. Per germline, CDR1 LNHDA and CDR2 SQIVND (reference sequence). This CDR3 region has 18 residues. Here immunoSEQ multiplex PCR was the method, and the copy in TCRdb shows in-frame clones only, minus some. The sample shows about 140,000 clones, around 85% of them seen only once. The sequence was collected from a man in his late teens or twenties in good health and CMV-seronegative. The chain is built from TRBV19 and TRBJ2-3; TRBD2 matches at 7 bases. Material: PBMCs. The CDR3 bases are TGTGCCAGTAGTATAACATTCGGCGGGAGCGGTCGGACAGATACGCAGTATTTT. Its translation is CASSITFGGSGRTDTQYF.